These T cell receptor beta chains were read from a single sample in a study of OX40 agonist ivuxolimab in advanced cancers. The assay was immunoSEQ multiplex PCR, and TCRdb's table has in-frame clones only and misses some. The sample holds about 70,000 clones, roughly four fifths seen once. The starting material was CD4+ or CD8+ T cells sorted from blood, obtained in a trial of the OX40 agonist ivuxolimab. These receptors were taken from an adult with an advanced solid tumor such as melanoma, head and neck, liver or kidney cancer. Both conserved end residues are part of each CDR3. The order of the fields is V gene, CDR3 protein.

v_gene: TRBV28; CDR3aa: CASIPLQGADTQYF
v_gene: TRBV5-1; CDR3aa: CASSLDRDYEQYF
v_gene: TRBV5-4; CDR3aa: CASSSPLLGNTIYF
v_gene: TRBV5-8; CDR3aa: CASSRDGNYGYTF
v_gene: TRBV13; CDR3aa: CASTLDSYNEQFF
v_gene: TRBV6-6; CDR3aa: CASSRARGTPPYGYTF
v_gene: TRBV19; CDR3aa: CASSRSRQETQYF
v_gene: TRBV4-2; CDR3aa: CASSQERSTNYGYTF
v_gene: TRBV7-3; CDR3aa: CASSLSSGANEQFF
v_gene: TRBV20-1; CDR3aa: CSANTDTQYF
v_gene: TRBV13; CDR3aa: CASSFRGEETQYF
v_gene: TRBV6-5; CDR3aa: CASSSTGLQETQYF
v_gene: TRBV6-1; CDR3aa: CAGREDRSTDTQYF
v_gene: TRBV10-3; CDR3aa: CAAKEGASDYEQYF
v_gene: TRBV11-2; CDR3aa: CASSSYKGVEAKNIQYF
v_gene: TRBV6-6; CDR3aa: CASSYSGREAREEQYF
v_gene: TRBV6-5; CDR3aa: CASRTGGMNQPQHF
v_gene: TRBV6-5; CDR3aa: CASSPGPSPFYGYTF
v_gene: TRBV19; CDR3aa: CASSRQGLNTEAFF
v_gene: TRBV2; CDR3aa: CASTERMNTEAFF
v_gene: TRBV27; CDR3aa: CASSLLSGAYEQFF
v_gene: TRBV4-3; CDR3aa: CASSQEGLAGGLEQFF
v_gene: TRBV5-1; CDR3aa: CASSLGMVGATEAFF
v_gene: TRBV28; CDR3aa: CASSPSGSPYEQYF
v_gene: TRBV11-3; CDR3aa: CASSLRTGTRGQETQYF
v_gene: TRBV28; CDR3aa: CASSLSKGSGSNQPQHF
v_gene: TRBV10-3; CDR3aa: CAISEYRDGTEAFF
v_gene: TRBV5-1; CDR3aa: CASSALQAGEAFF
v_gene: TRBV4-3; CDR3aa: CASSQRQLADTQYF
v_gene: TRBV5-5; CDR3aa: CASSPHRGNTEAFF
v_gene: TRBV5-1; CDR3aa: CASSRGGAVQETQYF
v_gene: TRBV7-9; CDR3aa: CASSLGQNSPLHF
v_gene: TRBV27; CDR3aa: CASRGTGMETQYF
v_gene: TRBV7-2; CDR3aa: CASSLRLAGTDTQYF
v_gene: TRBV6-5; CDR3aa: CASRPWPGGTEAFF
v_gene: TRBV7-2; CDR3aa: CASSLTGTYEQYF
v_gene: TRBV25-1; CDR3aa: CASSVQGIGYTF
v_gene: TRBV10-3; CDR3aa: CAIRQREGSYEQYF